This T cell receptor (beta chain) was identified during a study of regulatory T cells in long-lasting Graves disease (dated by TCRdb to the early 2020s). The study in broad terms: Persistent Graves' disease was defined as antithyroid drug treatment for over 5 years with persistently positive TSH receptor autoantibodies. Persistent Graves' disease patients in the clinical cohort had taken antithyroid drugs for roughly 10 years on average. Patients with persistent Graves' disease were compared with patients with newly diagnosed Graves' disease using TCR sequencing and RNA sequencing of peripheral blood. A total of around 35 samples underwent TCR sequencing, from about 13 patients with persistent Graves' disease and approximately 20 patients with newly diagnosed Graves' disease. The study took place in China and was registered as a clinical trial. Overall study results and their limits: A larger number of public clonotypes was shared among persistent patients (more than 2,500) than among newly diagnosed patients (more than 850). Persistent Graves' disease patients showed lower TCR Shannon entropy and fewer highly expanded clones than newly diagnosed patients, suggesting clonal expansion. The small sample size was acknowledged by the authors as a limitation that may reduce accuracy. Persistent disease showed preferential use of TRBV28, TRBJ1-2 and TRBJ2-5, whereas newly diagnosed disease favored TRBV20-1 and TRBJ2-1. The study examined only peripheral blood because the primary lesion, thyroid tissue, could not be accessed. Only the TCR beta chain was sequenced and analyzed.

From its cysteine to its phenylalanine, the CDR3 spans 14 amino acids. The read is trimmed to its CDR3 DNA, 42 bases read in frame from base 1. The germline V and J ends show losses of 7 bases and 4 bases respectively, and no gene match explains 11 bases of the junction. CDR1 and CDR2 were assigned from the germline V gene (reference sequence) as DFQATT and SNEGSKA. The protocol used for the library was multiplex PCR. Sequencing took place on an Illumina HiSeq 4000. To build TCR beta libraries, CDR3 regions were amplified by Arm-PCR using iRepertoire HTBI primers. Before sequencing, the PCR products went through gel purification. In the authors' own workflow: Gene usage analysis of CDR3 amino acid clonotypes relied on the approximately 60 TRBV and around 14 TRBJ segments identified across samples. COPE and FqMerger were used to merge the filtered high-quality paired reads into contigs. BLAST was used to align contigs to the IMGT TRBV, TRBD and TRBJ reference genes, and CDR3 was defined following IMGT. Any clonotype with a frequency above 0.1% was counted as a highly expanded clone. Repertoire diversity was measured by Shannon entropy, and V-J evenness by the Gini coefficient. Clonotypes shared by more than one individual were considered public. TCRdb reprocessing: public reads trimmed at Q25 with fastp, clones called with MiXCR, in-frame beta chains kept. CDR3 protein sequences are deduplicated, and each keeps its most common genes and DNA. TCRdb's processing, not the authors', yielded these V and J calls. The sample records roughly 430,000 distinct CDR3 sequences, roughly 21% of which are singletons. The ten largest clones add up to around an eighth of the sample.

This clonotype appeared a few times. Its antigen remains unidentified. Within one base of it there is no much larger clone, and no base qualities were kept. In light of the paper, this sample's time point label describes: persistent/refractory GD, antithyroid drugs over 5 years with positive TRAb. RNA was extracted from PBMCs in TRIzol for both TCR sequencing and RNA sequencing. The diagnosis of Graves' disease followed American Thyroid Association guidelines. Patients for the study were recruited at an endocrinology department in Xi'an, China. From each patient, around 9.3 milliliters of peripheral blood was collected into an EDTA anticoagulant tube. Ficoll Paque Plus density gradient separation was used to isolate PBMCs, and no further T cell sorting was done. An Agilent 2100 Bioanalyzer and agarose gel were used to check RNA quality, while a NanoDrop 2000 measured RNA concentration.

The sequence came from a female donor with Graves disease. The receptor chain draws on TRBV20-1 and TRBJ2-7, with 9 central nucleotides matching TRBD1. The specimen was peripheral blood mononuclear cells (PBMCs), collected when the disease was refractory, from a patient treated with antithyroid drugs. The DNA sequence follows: TGCAGTGGGCACCCACGGGACAGGGTTTACGAGCAGTACTTC. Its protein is CSGHPRDRVYEQYF.